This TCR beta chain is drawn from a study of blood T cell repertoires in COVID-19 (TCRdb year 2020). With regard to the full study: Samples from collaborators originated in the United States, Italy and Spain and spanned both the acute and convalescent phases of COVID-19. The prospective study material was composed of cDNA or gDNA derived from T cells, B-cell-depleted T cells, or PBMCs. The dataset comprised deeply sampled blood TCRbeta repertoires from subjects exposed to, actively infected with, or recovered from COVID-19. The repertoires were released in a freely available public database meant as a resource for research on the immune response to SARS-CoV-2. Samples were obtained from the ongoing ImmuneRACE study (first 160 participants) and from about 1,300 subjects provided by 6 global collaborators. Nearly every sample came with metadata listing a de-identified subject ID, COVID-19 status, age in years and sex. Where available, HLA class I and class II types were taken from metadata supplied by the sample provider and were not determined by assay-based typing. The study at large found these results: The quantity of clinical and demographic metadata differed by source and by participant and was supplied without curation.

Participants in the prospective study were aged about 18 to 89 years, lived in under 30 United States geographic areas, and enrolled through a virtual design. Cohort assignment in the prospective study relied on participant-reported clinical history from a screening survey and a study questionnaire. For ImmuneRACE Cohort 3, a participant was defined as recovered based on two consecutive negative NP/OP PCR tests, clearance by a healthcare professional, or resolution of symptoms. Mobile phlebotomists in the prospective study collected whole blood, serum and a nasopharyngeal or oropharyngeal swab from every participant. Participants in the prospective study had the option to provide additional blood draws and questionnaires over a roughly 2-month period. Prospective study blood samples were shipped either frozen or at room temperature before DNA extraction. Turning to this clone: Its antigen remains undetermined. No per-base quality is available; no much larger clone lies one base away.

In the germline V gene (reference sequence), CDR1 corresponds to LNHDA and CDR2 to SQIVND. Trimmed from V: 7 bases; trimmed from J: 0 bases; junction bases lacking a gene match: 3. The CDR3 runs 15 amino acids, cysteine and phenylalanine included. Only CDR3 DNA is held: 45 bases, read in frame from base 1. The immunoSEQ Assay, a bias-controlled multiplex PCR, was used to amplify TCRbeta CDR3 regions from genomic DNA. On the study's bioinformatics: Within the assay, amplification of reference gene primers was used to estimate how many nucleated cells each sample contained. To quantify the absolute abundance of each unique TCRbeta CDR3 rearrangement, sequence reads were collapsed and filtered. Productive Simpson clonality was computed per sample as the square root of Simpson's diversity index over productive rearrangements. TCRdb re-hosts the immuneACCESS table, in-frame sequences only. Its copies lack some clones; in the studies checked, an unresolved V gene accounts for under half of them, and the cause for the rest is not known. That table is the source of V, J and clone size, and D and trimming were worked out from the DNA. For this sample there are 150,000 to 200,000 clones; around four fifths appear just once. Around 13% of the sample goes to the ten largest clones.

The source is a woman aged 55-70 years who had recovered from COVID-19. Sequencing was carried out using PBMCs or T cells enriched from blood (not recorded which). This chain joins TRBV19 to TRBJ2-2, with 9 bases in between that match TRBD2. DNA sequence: TGTGCCAGTACCCCTAGCGGGACGAACACCGGGGAGCTGTTTTTT. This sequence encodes CASTPSGTNTGELFF.